These T cell receptor beta chains were read from a single sample in a study of control samples from healthy donors and cancer patients. TCRdb's copy holds only in-frame clones and misses some; the assay was immunoSEQ multiplex PCR. The sample contains under 85,000 clones, roughly 94% of which appear only once. Specimen: blood. The receptors were sampled from a middle-aged woman in good health. CDR3s leave out the opening cysteine and the closing phenylalanine or tryptophan.

v_call,j_call,cdr3_aa
TRBV27,TRBJ1-5,ASSSLYSNQPQH
TRBV7-2,TRBJ2-5,ASSLLAGGLETQY
TRBV2,TRBJ2-1,ASRSVAGGNNEQF
TRBV18,TRBJ1-4,ASSPKIELF
TRBV4-1,TRBJ2-7,ASSQDIRQGGLEQY
TRBV6-1,TRBJ1-2,ASSLQGEKGYT
TRBV6-2/TRBV6-3,TRBJ1-5,ASTPWGDQPQH
TRBV18,TRBJ2-1,ASSGQGLNEQF
TRBV5-6,TRBJ2-7,ASSTGTIGYEQY
TRBV7-7,TRBJ1-1,ASSFDSNTEAF
TRBV7-9,TRBJ1-1,ASSFQVGLNTEAF
TRBV19,TRBJ2-1,ASSITGQTYNEQF
TRBV7-3,TRBJ2-1,ASSLMLAGVYNEQF
TRBV5-6,TRBJ2-4,ASSLGTGLEIQY
TRBV24-1,TRBJ1-2,ATSYPGHRGLYGYT
TRBV5-1,TRBJ2-7,ASSFRGTGKEQY
TRBV3-1/TRBV3-2,TRBJ2-3,ASSKGLRGGTDTQY
TRBV9,TRBJ2-5,ASSGTGTGTETQY
TRBV5-1,TRBJ2-7,ASSLGQPGVGEQY
TRBV4-2,TRBJ1-1,ASSQGPSEAF
TRBV2,TRBJ1-1,ASRTVWNTEAF
TRBV12-3/TRBV12-4,TRBJ2-7,ASTSGNYEQY
TRBV20-1,TRBJ2-4,SASLFRGTKNIQY
TRBV28,TRBJ2-2,ASSLGMNTGELF
TRBV6-4,TRBJ2-1,ASSLTGTRDDNEQF
TRBV6-1,TRBJ2-4,ASSEGGFANIQY
TRBV4-1,TRBJ1-6,ASSQDPTVFNSPLH
TRBV2,TRBJ1-3,ASLRDQGNTIY
TRBV5-1,TRBJ1-4,ASGKTPTNEKLF
TRBV5-1,TRBJ1-4,ASSQDRGGEKLF
TRBV11-3,TRBJ2-3,ASSLELAGRGDTQY
TRBV27,TRBJ2-5,ASSLNRGHQETQY
TRBV15,TRBJ2-1,ATSRIRDTEFYNEQF
TRBV30,TRBJ1-5,AWTAGQGNQPQH
TRBV25-1,TRBJ1-6,ASSQGGFYNSPLH
TRBV6-1,TRBJ2-1,ASSESGRGLSFEQF
TRBV19,TRBJ1-5,ASSGLGTISNQPQH
TRBV6-5,TRBJ1-5,ASSRGSNQPQH
TRBV15,TRBJ1-5,APDSFYSNQPQH
TRBV18,TRBJ1-4,ASSANRTPNEKLF
TRBV18,TRBJ1-2,ASSPGTAYGYT
TRBV7-9,TRBJ1-1,ASSLERGTEAF
TRBV4-1,TRBJ2-7,ASSQYFPGTAGHYEQY
TRBV5-4,TRBJ2-7,ASSPGLAGVFHEQY
TRBV27,TRBJ1-1,ASSLPGKTEAF
TRBV3-1/TRBV3-2,TRBJ1-2,ASSQVGGLGDGYT
TRBV6-1,TRBJ1-5,ASSTPDQPQH
TRBV4-2,TRBJ2-1,ASSQDQEGAAYNEQF
TRBV2,TRBJ2-2,ASSGSGGELF
TRBV5-1,TRBJ2-3,ASSTGLAEDTQY
TRBV11-3,TRBJ1-1,ASSPTGGTEAF
TRBV10-1,TRBJ2-7,ASSDIAGASYEQY
TRBV4-2,TRBJ2-1,ASSRTGLAGVSYNEQF
TRBV19,TRBJ1-5,ASSRQGEIQPQH
TRBV27,TRBJ1-5,ASSLSMAGNQLQH